A few counts support the clone carrying this T cell receptor (beta chain). Germline CDR1 reads LGHNA; CDR2 reads YSLEER. The CDR3 covers 14 residues. The ends were cut back, 0 bases at V and 4 bases at J, with 9 bases in the middle. In the authors' workflow: Quantification of nucleated cells was approximated via reference gene primer amplification. TCRdb's table, derived via immunoSEQ multiplex PCR, lists solely in-frame clones and lacks some. The V and J calls and clone size were taken over from that table, and D and trimming were inferred from the DNA. The sample carries about 180,000 clones, roughly 88% recorded once. This sample stems from a study of blood T cell repertoires in COVID-19. Overall study context: Specimens from acute and convalescent COVID-19 originated in the United States, Italy and Spain.

Participant-reported clinical history was the basis for cohort assignment. This chain uses TRBV4-3 with TRBJ1-1, with D hard to call. Material: PBMCs or T cells enriched from blood (not recorded which). This TCR was sampled from a woman under 30 who had recovered from COVID-19. CDR3 amino acids: CASSQDPRGTEAFF. In DNA form, the CDR3 reads TGCGCCAGCAGCCAAGATCCCCGGGGCACTGAAGCTTTCTTT.